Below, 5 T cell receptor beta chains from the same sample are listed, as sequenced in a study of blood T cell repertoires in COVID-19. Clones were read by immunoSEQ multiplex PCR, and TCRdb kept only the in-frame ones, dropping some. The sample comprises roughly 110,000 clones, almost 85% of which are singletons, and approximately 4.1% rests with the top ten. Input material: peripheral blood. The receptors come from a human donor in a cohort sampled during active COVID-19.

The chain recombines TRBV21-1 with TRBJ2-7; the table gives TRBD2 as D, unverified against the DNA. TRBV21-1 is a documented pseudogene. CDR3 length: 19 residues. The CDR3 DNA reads TGTGCCAGCAGCTGTTTCGGGACTAGCGGGAGGGCCGTCTTTTACGAGCAGTACGTC. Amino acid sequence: CASSCFGTSGRAVFYEQYV.

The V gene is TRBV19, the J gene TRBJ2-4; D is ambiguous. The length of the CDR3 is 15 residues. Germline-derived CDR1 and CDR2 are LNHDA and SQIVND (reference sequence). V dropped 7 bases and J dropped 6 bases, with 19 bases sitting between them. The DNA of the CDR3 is TGTGCCAGTACCCTAACGGGTATAGCTGGAAACATTCAGTACTTC. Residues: CASTLTGIAGNIQYF.

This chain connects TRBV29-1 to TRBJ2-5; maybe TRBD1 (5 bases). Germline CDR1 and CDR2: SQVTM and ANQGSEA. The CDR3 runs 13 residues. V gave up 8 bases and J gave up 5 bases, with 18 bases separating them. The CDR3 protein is CSSRASQGETQYF. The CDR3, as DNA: TGCAGCTCACGGGCTTCCCAGGGCGAGACCCAGTACTTC. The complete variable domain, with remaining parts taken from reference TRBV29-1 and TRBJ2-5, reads SAVISQKPSRDICQRGTSLTIQCQVDSQVTMMFWYRQQPGQSLTLIATANQGSEATYESGFVIDKFPISRPNLTFSTLTVSNMSPEDSSIYLCSSRASQGETQYFGPGTRLLVL.

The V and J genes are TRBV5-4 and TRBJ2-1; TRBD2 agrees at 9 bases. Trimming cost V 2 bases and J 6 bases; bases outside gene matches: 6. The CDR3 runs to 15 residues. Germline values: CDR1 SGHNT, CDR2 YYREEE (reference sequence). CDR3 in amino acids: CASSLASGTGNEQFF. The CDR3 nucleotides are TGTGCCAGCAGCTTAGCTAGCGGGACTGGCAATGAGCAGTTCTTC.

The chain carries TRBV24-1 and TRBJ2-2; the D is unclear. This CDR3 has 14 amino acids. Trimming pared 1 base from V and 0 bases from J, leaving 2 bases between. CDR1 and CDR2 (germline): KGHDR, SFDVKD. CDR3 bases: TGTGCCACCAGTGATTTCTCGAACACCGGGGAGCTGTTTTTT. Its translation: CATSDFSNTGELFF.